This T cell receptor (beta chain) was captured in a study of blood T cell repertoires in COVID-19. Using immunoSEQ multiplex PCR, the repertoire was profiled, and TCRdb retains in-frame clones only, with some absent. The table has 150,000 to 200,000 clones, roughly nine tenths seen once. Germline-derived CDR1 and CDR2 are MNHEY and SMNVEV (reference sequence). Trimming removed 0 bases from V and 3 bases from J; junction bases left unmatched: 8. CDR3 size: 19 residues. The gene calls are TRBV27 and TRBJ2-2; 12 bases line up with TRBD2. The TCR was taken from a middle-aged man with acute or convalescent COVID-19. The sequenced sample consisted of peripheral blood. DNA for the CDR3: TGTGCCAGCAGTTTATCAGCCCCCGGGACTAGCGGGCACACCGGGGAGCTGTTTTTT. It specifies CASSLSAPGTSGHTGELFF.